Given below is one T cell receptor (beta chain) in context. The antigen remains undetermined. The sample originates from a study of shared clonotypes between healthy human individuals. The wider study: Three men and a couple of women, aged 18 to 49, were donors. Broader study findings: The diversity represented, both genetic and in exposure history, was limited by few donors. Depth was large, yet rarefaction showed that sorted-subset sequencing was incomplete.

The CDR3 runs to 16 residues. V dropped 4 bases and J dropped 5 bases, with 21 bases sitting between them. The germline V gene encodes CDR1 SGHDT and CDR2 YYEEEE. Everyone who donated was a Caucasian adult who lived in Nashville, Tennessee. Profiled with immunoSEQ multiplex PCR; TCRdb holds only in-frame clones, not every one. This table holds 2,500,000 or so clones, 80% to 95% found once. The sequenced material came from naive CD4+ T cells from PBMCs. The subset is: CD45RA+ positively selected. This sequence was found in a man in his late teens or twenties in good health. Some clones in this sample may be carry-over from other donors' samples. This chain connects TRBV5-6 to TRBJ1-1, with D perhaps TRBD1 (6 bases). The CDR3 region has the DNA TGTGCCAGCAGCCGTTTAGGGGGTAAGTACTTGACTGAAGCTTTCTTT. Its protein product is CASSRLGGKYLTEAFF.